The clone carrying this T cell receptor (beta chain) is a singleton in its sample. This record belongs to a study of blood T cell repertoires in COVID-19. Overall study: Sites in the United States, Italy and Spain provided acute and convalescent COVID-19 samples. The analysed material was cDNA or gDNA that came from T cells, B-cell-depleted T cells, or PBMCs.

Original handling: For nucleated cells, counts were estimated from reference gene primer amplification. Measured with immunoSEQ multiplex PCR; TCRdb has only the in-frame clones, and not every one. That table is the source of V, J and clone size, and D and trimming were worked out from the DNA. This sample has 100,000 to 150,000 clones, with 85% found just once. Specimen: peripheral blood. The receptor's source is a woman aged 80 or over with acute or convalescent COVID-19.

The CDR3, as DNA: TGTGCCAGCAGTTACGAGTGGAGGGGCGGGAAAGCTTTCTTT. This encodes CASSYEWRGGKAFF. The rearrangement joins TRBV6-5 to TRBJ1-1, with D perhaps matching TRBD1 (5 bases). Trimming removed 2 bases at V and 9 bases at J, with 16 bases between. Germline CDR1 MNHEY, CDR2 SVGAGI. The CDR3 contains 14 residues.